Below are 24 T cell receptor beta chains sequenced from a single sample in a study of T-cell reconstitution after alpha-beta-depleted transplantation in children. Unique molecular identifiers were built into the TCRbeta library. Each CDR3 protein is one row after TCRdb ran MiXCR on the PCR reads. The sample records more than 40,000 distinct CDR3 sequences, under 60% being singletons. The material sequenced was peripheral blood, taken before TCRalphabeta/CD19-depleted stem cell transplant. The origin of the receptors is a boy younger than two with SCID, due to receive a stem cell transplant.

The chain employs TRBV7-2 and TRBJ2-3; D assignment may be TRBD1 or TRBD2 (5 bases each). V was clipped by 5 bases and J by 4 bases, with 13 bases between them. This CDR3 comprises 14 residues. Germline V lookup: CDR1 SGHTA, CDR2 FQGNSA. For the CDR3, the DNA is TGTGCCAGCAGCCCTAGCCGGGGACCAGATACGCAGTATTTT. It specifies CASSPSRGPDTQYF.

The V call is TRBV7-2, the J call TRBJ1-6; D not resolved. Germline V CDR1 and CDR2: SGHTA, FQGNSA. V dropped 5 bases and J dropped 16 bases, with 15 bases sitting between them. The CDR3 is made up of 12 amino acids. The chain's CDR3 is CASSLTLTSLHF. CDR3 bases: TGTGCCAGCAGCCTGACCCTGACTAGTCTCCACTTT.

J is TRBJ2-7 and V is TRBV28; maybe TRBD2 (6 bases). Trimming left V 5 bases short and J 3 bases short, with 17 bases between. The CDR3 has 15 residues. The V gene's germline CDR1 is MDHEN and CDR2 SYDVKM. The DNA for the CDR3 is TGTGCCAGCAGTCCTCCCGTCAGACTAGTCTACGAGCAGTACTTC. This gives the protein CASSPPVRLVYEQYF.

This clonotype was counted a few times. This rearrangement joins TRBV6-6 to TRBJ2-7; no firm D call. This CDR3 region has 11 residues. The germline V gene has CDR1 MNHNY and CDR2 SVGAGI (reference sequence). Trimming stripped 9 bases from V and 4 bases from J, with 10 bases between. The CDR3 DNA follows: TGTGCCAGTTTAAACAGTTACGAGCAGTACTTC. Protein sequence: CASLNSYEQYF.

V usage is TRBV4-3 and J usage is TRBJ1-6; D is perhaps TRBD1 (6 bases). Germline assignment: CDR1 LGHNA and CDR2 YSLEER. CDR3 size: 16 residues. V lost 2 bases to trimming and J lost 9 bases, with 17 bases between them. The CDR3 DNA reads TGCGCCAGCAGCCAACGGGCCCCAGGGGAGGGTTCACCCCTCCACTTT. Its translation is CASSQRAPGEGSPLHF.

This clonotype was observed many times. This chain uses TRBV27 with TRBJ2-3, with D possibly TRBD2 on 5 matching bases. This CDR3 comprises 15 residues. V was trimmed by 3 bases and J by 5 bases, leaving 15 bases between them. From germline, CDR1 is MNHEY and CDR2 SMNVEV (reference sequence). The CDR3: CASSLVPGLQDTQYF. CDR3 bases: TGTGCCAGCAGTTTGGTGCCCGGACTCCAAGATACGCAGTATTTT.

The V gene is TRBV28, the J gene TRBJ2-7, with 8 bases lining up with TRBD1. V shed 3 bases and J 0 bases; nucleotides not matched to a gene: 7. The V gene's germline CDR1 is MDHEN and CDR2 SYDVKM. CDR3 length: 16 amino acids. The CDR3 region has the DNA TGTGCCAGCAGTTTCCCCCCCGGGACAGGCTCCTACGAGCAGTACTTC. Translation gives CASSFPPGTGSYEQYF.

The V and J genes are TRBV2 and TRBJ2-1; D gene ambiguous. Trimming stripped 8 bases from V and 1 base from J, with 15 bases between. Germline V CDR1 and CDR2: SNHLY, FYNNEI. This CDR3 spans 15 amino acids. CDR3 sequence (DNA): TGTGCCAGCCAGATTCCTATCCCTTCCTACAATGAGCAGTTCTTC. It encodes CASQIPIPSYNEQFF.

The V call is TRBV20-1, the J call TRBJ2-3, with D tentatively TRBD2 (5 bases). The CDR3 loop spans 14 amino acids. V was shortened by 2 bases and J by 0 bases, with 9 bases between the two germline ends. Germline lookup yields CDR1 DFQATT and CDR2 SNEGSKA (reference sequence). CDR3 in amino acids: CSARRGSSTDTQYF. CDR3 sequence (DNA): TGCAGTGCTAGACGGGGATCTAGCACAGATACGCAGTATTTT.

This clonotype has just a few counts. The chain has TRBV5-1 and TRBJ2-7; no definite D call. CDR1 and CDR2 (germline): SGHRS, YFSETQ. With 0 bases removed from V and 2 bases from J, the gap between germline ends came to 12 bases. CDR3 size: 15 residues. CDR3 DNA sequence: TGCGCCAGCAGCTTGGGTAGGTACGGAACCTACGAGCAGTACTTC. Residues: CASSLGRYGTYEQYF.

The V call is TRBV18, the J call TRBJ2-3; 13 bases fit TRBD2. Germline CDR1 is KGHSH and CDR2 is LQKENI. The V gene end was trimmed by 8 bases and the J gene end by 3 bases; junction bases not matched to a gene: 8. The CDR3 totals 16 residues. The DNA of the CDR3 is TGTGCCAGCCGCTTGGGACTAGCGGGGCGTACAGATACGCAGTATTTT. Amino acid sequence: CASRLGLAGRTDTQYF.

This chain uses TRBV5-6 with TRBJ1-1, with 7 bases identical to TRBD1. The CDR3 length is 16 residues. The ends lost 6 bases at V and 3 bases at J; junction bases unmatched: 14. CDR1 is SGHDT, CDR2 YYEEEE, per germline. The CDR3, as DNA: TGTGCCAGCAACAAAATCCTCCGGGACAGAGACACTGAAGCTTTCTTT. Its protein is CASNKILRDRDTEAFF.

This clonotype showed up many times. The genes are TRBV4-2 and TRBJ2-7; a weak D match, TRBD2 (6 bases). This CDR3 spans 15 amino acids. The V end lost 0 bases, the J end lost 1 base, and 10 bases lay between the germline ends. Looked up from germline, CDR1 is LGHNA and CDR2 is YNFKEQ. CDR3 loop: CASSQEVGGSYEQYF. For the CDR3, the DNA is TGTGCCAGCAGCCAAGAGGTCGGGGGTTCCTACGAGCAGTACTTC.

The chain joins TRBV7-2 to TRBJ2-3; D unresolved. Germline V gene sequence: CDR1 SGHTA, CDR2 FQGNSA. The CDR3 runs 12 residues. V shed 6 bases and J shed 6 bases, with 10 bases lying between them. The CDR3 reads CASSSPMDTQYF. The CDR3 DNA is TGTGCCAGCAGTTCCCCTATGGATACGCAGTATTTT.

V usage is TRBV28 and J usage is TRBJ1-6; no firm D call. Trimming took off 10 bases at V and 15 bases at J, with 16 bases between the two ends. CDR3 length equals 11 residues. The germline CDR1 and CDR2 sequences are MDHEN and SYDVKM. The CDR3 sequence is CATSRATNLHF. CDR3 DNA sequence: TGTGCCACCAGCCGGGCGACGAACCTCCACTTT.

V usage is TRBV19 and J usage is TRBJ2-5; D is ambiguous. CDR1 is LNHDA, CDR2 SQIVND, per germline (reference sequence). The CDR3 length is 11 residues. The ends were cut back, 3 bases at V and 7 bases at J, with 6 bases in the middle. This CDR3 reads CASSISGTQYF. As DNA, the CDR3 is TGTGCCAGTAGTATTTCAGGGACCCAGTACTTC.

CDR3 nucleotide sequence: TGTGCCACCAGCAGGGGCGGGACTAGCGGGTCCTACAATGAGCAGTTCTTC. Translation gives CATSRGGTSGSYNEQFF. V and J are TRBV15 and TRBJ2-1; 12 nucleotides match TRBD2. Germline CDR1 LNHNV, CDR2 YYDKDF (reference sequence). V lost 3 bases, J lost 1 base, and 4 bases stayed unmatched. The CDR3 length is 17 residues.

A few counts support this clonotype. V usage is TRBV7-2 and J usage is TRBJ2-1; D may be TRBD1 (6 bases). V was trimmed by 1 base and J by 1 base, leaving 8 bases between them. This CDR3 is built from 15 residues. Germline CDR1 and CDR2: SGHTA and FQGNSA. The CDR3 sequence is CASSLVTGSYNEQFF. CDR3 nucleotide sequence: TGTGCCAGCAGCTTAGTTACAGGGTCCTACAATGAGCAGTTCTTC.

The rearrangement uses TRBV9 and TRBJ2-3, with TRBD2 as a possible D gene (5 bases). The CDR3 spans 14 residues. V lost 0 bases, J lost 6 bases, and 11 bases lay in between. The germline gives CDR1 SGDLS, CDR2 YYNGEE. DNA of the CDR3: TGTGCCAGCAGCGTAGGGAGGTTGGTGGATACGCAGTATTTT. Translating gives CASSVGRLVDTQYF.

There are a few counts of this clonotype. This chain uses TRBV4-3 with TRBJ2-3; D gene uncertain. The germline V gene has CDR1 LGHNA and CDR2 YSLEER. The CDR3 consists of 16 residues. Deletions cut 8 bases from V and 4 bases from J, with 22 bases between. CDR3 sequence (DNA): TGCGCCAGCCAAGAGTCGGCAACGGGTCTGCCAGATACGCAGTATTTT. Translating gives CASQESATGLPDTQYF.

This chain uses TRBV6-4 with TRBJ2-3; possibly TRBD2 for D (7 bases). This CDR3 spans 14 amino acids. The ends were cut back, 6 bases at V and 1 base at J, with 11 bases in the middle. CDR1 and CDR2 (germline): MRHNA, SNTAGT. CDR3 amino acids: CASRRGAGTDTQYF. As DNA, the CDR3 is TGTGCCAGCAGACGGGGGGCGGGCACAGATACGCAGTATTTT.

The V and J genes are TRBV5-1 and TRBJ2-1, with 8 bases lining up with TRBD2. The CDR3 is 16 amino acids. The junction had 6 bases not matched to a gene; V was cut back by 0 bases and J by 4 bases. Per germline, CDR1 SGHRS and CDR2 YFSETQ. CDR3 loop: CASSLGASGLYNEQFF. In DNA, the CDR3 is TGCGCCAGCAGCTTGGGGGCTAGCGGGCTATACAATGAGCAGTTCTTC. Together with reference TRBV5-1 and TRBJ2-1, the CDR3 gives the full variable domain: KAGVTQTPRYLIKTRGQQVTLSCSPISGHRSVSWYQQTPGQGLQFLFEYFSETQRNKGNFPGRFSGRQFSNSRSEMNVSTLELGDSALYLCASSLGASGLYNEQFFGPGTRLTVL.

The rearrangement links TRBV4-1 to TRBJ2-2; 7 bases match TRBD2. V dropped 0 bases and J dropped 3; count of bases not matched to a gene: 7. The CDR3 totals 17 residues. Germline CDR1 is MGHRA and CDR2 is YSYEKL. CDR3 in DNA: TGCGCCAGCAGCCAAGACGAGGATCGGGGGGACACCGGGGAGCTGTTTTTT. It specifies CASSQDEDRGDTGELFF.

J is TRBJ2-2 and V is TRBV29-1; D uncertain. Germline CDR1 reads SQVTM; CDR2 reads ANQGSEA. This CDR3 has 12 amino acids. Trimming took off 4 bases at V and 4 bases at J, with 7 bases between the two ends. The CDR3 DNA sequence: TGCAGCGTTGGGCCGAGCACCGGGGAGCTGTTTTTT. Residues: CSVGPSTGELFF.